The present T cell receptor beta chain was sequenced within a study of Ad26.COV2.S vaccination and SARS-CoV-2 variants. Treatment of the sample: around 19 received Ad26.COV2.S at low or high dose, single or two shots; roughly five received placebo; per-sample allocation not given. Specimen acquisition occurred on day 63 following the initial vaccine or placebo injection. What was given as vaccine was an Ad26 vector encoding Wuhan-strain SARS-CoV-2 spike. Clones were read by immunoSEQ multiplex PCR, and TCRdb kept only the in-frame ones, dropping some. Among 250,000 to 300,000 clones listed, approximately 87% were seen once. Trimming shortened V by 1 base and J by 0 bases, and 15 bases separated the two germline ends. Germline CDR1 is LGHDT and CDR2 is YNNKEL (reference sequence). This CDR3 is built from 18 residues.

The starting material was peripheral blood, obtained in a trial of Ad26.COV2.S vaccine versus placebo. The source of this sequence is a person between 18 and 60 years old who received the Ad26.COV2.S COVID-19 vaccine or a placebo. The J gene is TRBJ1-4, the V gene TRBV3-1 (or the pseudogene TRBV3-2); possible D gene TRBD1, 6 bases. The CDR3 DNA follows: TGTGCCAGCAGCCAAGCGGCGGGGGGCATTTCAACTAATGAAAAACTGTTTTTT. It translates to CASSQAAGGISTNEKLFF.